Shown below are 7 T cell receptor beta chains from a single sample sequenced in a study of T-cell reconstitution after alpha-beta-depleted transplantation in children. Unique molecular identifiers were built into the TCRbeta library. TCRdb re-called the PCR reads through MiXCR, storing one row per CDR3 protein. The repertoire consists of around 670,000 distinct CDR3 sequences, with about an eighth occurring once and the leading ten covering 0.79%. This material consisted of PBMCs, taken before TCRalphabeta/CD19-depleted stem cell transplant. These TCRs come from a girl aged 2-10 years with congenital amegakaryocytic thrombocytopenia, due to receive a stem cell transplant.

The chain joins TRBV13 to TRBJ2-1; 9 positions agree with TRBD2. Germline V gene lookup returns CDR1 PRHDT and CDR2 FYEKMQ (reference sequence). The ends lost 3 bases at V and 8 bases at J; junction bases unmatched: 17. The CDR3 consists of 18 residues. Here the CDR3 DNA reads TGTGCCAGCAGCTTCTTCTTAGCGGGAGACACTTCGGGCGATGAGCAGTTCTTC. The encoded protein is CASSFFLAGDTSGDEQFF.

In this sample, this clonotype turned up many times. The chain is built from TRBV29-1 and TRBJ2-2, with TRBD1 identical over 9 bases. Germline trimming cut 6 bases from V and 0 bases from J; bases unmatched to any gene: 5. Germline V lookup: CDR1 SQVTM, CDR2 ANQGSEA. The CDR3 extends over 15 amino acids. CDR3 protein: CSVRDRDPNTGELFF. CDR3 nucleotide sequence: TGCAGCGTCCGGGACAGGGACCCGAACACCGGGGAGCTGTTTTTT.

The CDR3 sequence is CAWSVDPDLLNYEQYF. Written as DNA, the CDR3 is TGTGCCTGGAGTGTAGATCCGGACCTCTTGAACTACGAGCAGTACTTC. This rearrangement joins TRBV30 to TRBJ2-7; unclear D gene. Between the trimmed V and J ends, which lost 0 bases and 3 bases, there was a span of 18 bases. CDR1 and CDR2 (germline): GTSNPN, SVGIG (reference sequence). The CDR3 has 16 residues.

The rearrangement joins TRBV20-1 to TRBJ2-1; D is tentatively TRBD1 or TRBD2 (5 bases each). V dropped 6 bases and J dropped 0 bases, with 12 bases sitting between them. This CDR3 spans 14 amino acids. The V gene's germline CDR1 is DFQATT and CDR2 SNEGSKA (reference sequence). The CDR3 sequence: CSAELDSSYNEQFF. The CDR3 DNA is TGCAGTGCAGAACTAGACAGCTCCTACAATGAGCAGTTCTTC.

A few counts support this clonotype. The chain joins TRBV7-9 to TRBJ2-7; D is uncertain. Germline V gene sequence: CDR1 SEHNR, CDR2 FQNEAQ (reference sequence). The CDR3 contains 13 residues. V was clipped by 4 bases and J by 4 bases, with 11 bases between them. CDR3: CASSSAALYEQYF. DNA for the CDR3: TGTGCCAGCAGCTCGGCGGCATTGTACGAGCAGTACTTC. The full variable domain, with the rest looked up from reference TRBV7-9 and TRBJ2-7, is DTGVSQNPRHKITKRGQNVTFRCDPISEHNRLYWYRQTLGQGPEFLTYFQNEAQLEKSRLLSDRFSAERPKGSFSTLEIQRTEQGDSAMYLCASSSAALYEQYFGPGTRLTVT.

This clonotype was detected many times. This chain connects TRBV24-1 to TRBJ2-3; TRBD2 matches at 8 bases. Germline lookup yields CDR1 KGHDR and CDR2 SFDVKD. V was clipped by 4 bases and J by 1 base; unmatched bases: 9. This CDR3 is 17 amino acids long. CDR3 bases: TGTGCCACCAGTGACCCAACCTGGCGGGAGGGCACAGATACGCAGTATTTT. Protein: CATSDPTWREGTDTQYF.

Comment on this clonotype: At one of its ends the junction is not consistent with the germline gene, which may arise from a read error. The chain employs TRBV11-2 and TRBJ2-3, with a weak D call TRBD2 (5 bases). CDR3 length: 18 residues. CDR1 is SGHAT and CDR2 is FQNNGV in the germline V gene. The CDR3 sequence is CASSFRGSHNPSTDTLYF. The CDR3 DNA reads as TGTGCCAGCAGCTTTCGTGGCAGCCATAATCCTAGCACAGATACGCTGTATTTT.